A single sample is the source of the 26 T cell receptor beta chains below, sequenced in a study of blood T cell repertoires in COVID-19. Sequenced by immunoSEQ multiplex PCR; TCRdb stores in-frame clones only, minus some. The sample has roughly 50,000 clones, around 79% seen once; the top ten hold approximately 3.8%. Source material: peripheral blood. These receptor sequences come from a man between 60 and 70 years old with acute or convalescent COVID-19.

This clone was counted between two and nine times. The V and J genes are TRBV30 and TRBJ2-1; TRBD2 is a possible D gene (5 bases). The CDR3 runs 12 residues. Germline assignment: CDR1 GTSNPN and CDR2 SVGIG (reference sequence). V lost 4 bases and J lost 10, with 14 bases in between. The CDR3 nucleotides read TGTGCCTGGACCCCTCGATCGGGGGAGCAGTTCTTC. The encoded protein is CAWTPRSGEQFF. The whole variable domain, filled in from reference TRBV30 and TRBJ2-1, reads SQTIHQWPATLVQPVGSPLSLECTVEGTSNPNLYWYRQAAGRGLQLLFYSVGIGQISSEVPQNLSASRPQDRQFILSSKKLLLSDSGFYLCAWTPRSGEQFFGPGTRLTVL.

V gene TRBV11-2 combines with J gene TRBJ2-7, with 7 bases that match TRBD2. Germline CDR1 is SGHAT and CDR2 is FQNNGV. This CDR3 has 12 residues. Trimming removed 3 bases from V and 5 bases from J; junction bases left unmatched: 1. The CDR3 nucleotides read TGTGCCAGCAGCTTTGGGAGGGACGAGCAGTACTTC. Translating it yields CASSFGRDEQYF.

This clone was counted only a few times. For the CDR3, the DNA is TGTGCCAGCAGCTTCCATCAGGGGGCTGGAAACACCATATATTTT. It specifies CASSFHQGAGNTIYF. V is TRBV7-2 and J is TRBJ1-3, with 7 bases identical to TRBD1. Unmatched junction bases numbered 4, after V lost 3 bases and J lost 2 bases. The CDR3 has 15 amino acids. Germline-derived CDR1 and CDR2 are SGHTA and FQGNSA.

This clone was seen just once. The chain combines TRBV6-5 with TRBJ1-6; tentative D call: TRBD1 (5 bases). Germline lookup yields CDR1 MNHEY and CDR2 SVGAGI. V was shortened by 0 bases and J by 1 base, with 7 bases between the two germline ends. The CDR3 has 16 residues. CDR3 in amino acids: CASSYSGRSYNSPLHF. In nucleotides, the CDR3 is TGTGCCAGCAGTTACTCGGGGCGGTCCTATAATTCACCCCTCCACTTT.

The rearrangement joins TRBV27 to TRBJ1-4; 8 bases line up with TRBD1. V lost 5 bases, J lost 2 bases, and 7 bases stayed unmatched. Germline CDR1 and CDR2: MNHEY and SMNVEV (reference sequence). The CDR3 has 16 residues. Here the CDR3 reads CASSTRQGITNEKLFF. In nucleotides, the CDR3 is TGTGCCAGCAGTACCCGACAGGGGATCACTAATGAAAAACTGTTTTTT.

This clone was seen only once. The CDR3 loop reads CASGLSRTEAFF. The DNA of the CDR3 is TGTGCTAGTGGTTTGTCCCGGACTGAAGCTTTCTTT. The gene calls are TRBV12-5 and TRBJ1-1; D ambiguous. With 2 bases removed from V and 5 bases from J, the gap between germline ends came to 6 bases. The germline CDR1 and CDR2 sequences are LGHNT and FRNRAP. The CDR3 has 12 residues.

The V gene is TRBV6-5, the J gene TRBJ1-2; TRBD1 might be the D (6 bases). CDR3 size: 13 residues. V shed 3 bases and J shed 5 bases, with 10 bases lying between them. Looked up from germline, CDR1 is MNHEY and CDR2 is SVGAGI. CDR3 sequence (DNA): TGTGCCAGCAGTTATCAGGACAGTTATGGCTACACCTTC. This sequence encodes CASSYQDSYGYTF.

The V gene is TRBV7-9, the J gene TRBJ2-4; D might be TRBD1 (6 bases). Germline values: CDR1 SEHNR, CDR2 FQNEAQ (reference sequence). The germline V and J ends were trimmed by 2 bases and 0 bases, with 14 bases remaining between them. The CDR3 is 17 residues long. CDR3 in DNA: TGTGCCAGCAGCTTACAAGGACAGCTGATAGCCAAAAACATTCAGTACTTC. The encoded protein is CASSLQGQLIAKNIQYF. Together with reference TRBV7-9 and TRBJ2-4, the CDR3 gives the full variable domain: DTGVSQNPRHKITKRGQNVTFRCDPISEHNRLYWYRQTLGQGPEFLTYFQNEAQLEKSRLLSDRFSAERPKGSFSTLEIQRTEQGDSAMYLCASSLQGQLIAKNIQYFGAGTRLSVL.

This clone was seen more than once but under ten times. The rearrangement links TRBV2 to TRBJ1-6, with no clear D. The V gene's germline CDR1 is SNHLY and CDR2 FYNNEI. The CDR3 covers 12 residues. Trimming shortened V by 4 bases and J by 6 bases, and 4 bases separated the two germline ends. In nucleotides, the CDR3 is TGTGCCAGCAGTGGGCTTAATTCACCCCTCCACTTT. Translated: CASSGLNSPLHF.

This CDR3 reads CASSWDRGRNEQFF. CDR3 coding DNA: TGTGCCAGCAGTTGGGACAGGGGAAGAAATGAGCAGTTCTTC. The chain joins TRBV27 to TRBJ2-1, with 10 bases identical to TRBD1. Germline loops: CDR1 MNHEY, CDR2 SMNVEV (reference sequence). The V segment lost 4 bases and the J segment 7 bases; nucleotides outside the gene matches: 4. The CDR3 length is 14 residues.

J is TRBJ2-7 and V is TRBV6-1, with TRBD1 as a possible D gene (5 bases). In germline, CDR1 is MNHNS, CDR2 SASEGT. CDR3 size: 14 residues. Trimming took 0 bases from V and 3 from J, leaving 9 bases between them. The chain's CDR3 is CASSEAGAGYEQYF. The CDR3 DNA sequence: TGTGCCAGCAGTGAAGCTGGGGCTGGCTACGAGCAGTACTTC.

The chain carries TRBV6-5 and TRBJ2-7, with D possibly matching TRBD1 (5 bases). The CDR3 length is 14 residues. Between the trimmed V and J ends, which lost 0 bases and 2 bases, there was a span of 8 bases. Germline loops: CDR1 MNHEY, CDR2 SVGAGI. For the CDR3, the DNA is TGTGCCAGCAGTTACTCGATGGGGCCCTACGAGCAGTACTTC. This encodes CASSYSMGPYEQYF.

This sequence joins TRBV4-3 and TRBJ1-1; D remains ambiguous. V shed 2 bases and J shed 1 base, with 8 bases lying between them. Germline V gene data show CDR1 as LGHNA and CDR2 as YSLEER. The CDR3 is 14 amino acids. Written as DNA, the CDR3 is TGCGCCAGCAGCCAACATAGTGAGAACACTGAAGCTTTCTTT. Its protein is CASSQHSENTEAFF.

The chain combines TRBV18 with TRBJ2-7; D may be TRBD1 (5 bases). The CDR3 extends over 14 amino acids. CDR1 and CDR2 (germline): KGHSH, LQKENI. V lost 2 bases and J lost 3, with 11 bases in between. The CDR3 sequence is CASSPIQAGYEQYF. CDR3 DNA: TGTGCCAGCTCACCAATACAGGCAGGCTACGAGCAGTACTTC.

V and J are TRBV18 and TRBJ2-7; weak D call: TRBD2 (5 bases). V dropped 6 bases and J dropped 4 bases, with 16 bases sitting between them. The CDR3 has 14 amino acids. Per germline, CDR1 KGHSH and CDR2 LQKENI. In DNA, the CDR3 is TGTGCCAGCTCCCACGGGCCGGGGATATACGAGCAGTACTTC. It yields the protein CASSHGPGIYEQYF.

V is TRBV11-3 and J is TRBJ1-4, with a tentative D call TRBD1 (5 bases). Germline V CDR1 and CDR2: SGHNT, YENEEA. Trimming left V 0 bases short and J 0 bases short, with 11 bases between. This CDR3 is 17 amino acids long. The CDR3 sequence: CASSLDEGAATNEKLFF. As DNA, the CDR3 is TGTGCCAGCAGCTTAGATGAAGGGGCGGCAACTAATGAAAAACTGTTTTTT.

The rearrangement links TRBV29-1 to TRBJ2-7; possible D gene TRBD1, 6 bases. V dropped 4 bases and J dropped 7 bases, with 8 bases sitting between them. Germline CDR1 reads SQVTM; CDR2 reads ANQGSEA. CDR3 length equals 10 residues. The CDR3 sequence: CSVATGEQYF. CDR3 in DNA: TGCAGCGTTGCAACAGGGGAGCAGTACTTC.

The chain links TRBV4-3 to TRBJ1-1; D uncertain. Trimming took off 0 bases at V and 8 bases at J, with 7 bases between the two ends. Germline CDR1 is LGHNA and CDR2 is YSLEER. The CDR3 covers 12 residues. CDR3 DNA: TGCGCCAGCAGCCAAGAGGGCTACGAAGCTTTCTTT. Its protein is CASSQEGYEAFF.

The V gene is TRBV28, the J gene TRBJ2-1, with TRBD2 identical over 7 bases. V lost 4 bases and J lost 7; bases outside the gene matches: 10. CDR3 length: 15 amino acids. Germline V CDR1 and CDR2: MDHEN, SYDVKM. The CDR3, as DNA: TGTGCCAGCAGTTCCCCGGGGCGGGAGAGAAATGAGCAGTTCTTC. Translated: CASSSPGRERNEQFF.

The gene calls are TRBV12-3 or TRBV12-4 and TRBJ2-2, with unresolved D. V was cut by 6 bases and J by 9 bases, with 14 bases left in between. The CDR3 has 13 residues. The CDR3 loop is CASSLGEVRELFF. In nucleotides, the CDR3 is TGTGCCAGCAGCCTAGGAGAGGTCAGGGAGCTGTTTTTT.

This clone was detected only a few times. The chain employs TRBV4-2 and TRBJ2-7; 7 bases agree with TRBD2. From germline, CDR1 is LGHNA and CDR2 YNFKEQ. Trimming took 1 base from V and 2 from J; bases not matched to a gene: 5. The CDR3 spans 15 residues. CDR3 residues: CASSQVPGLAYEQYF. The DNA of the CDR3 is TGTGCCAGCAGCCAAGTCCCCGGACTAGCCTACGAGCAGTACTTC.

This chain connects TRBV9 to TRBJ2-2; D possibly corresponds to TRBD2 (6 bases). The ends were cut back, 4 bases at V and 1 base at J, with 11 bases in the middle. CDR3 length: 15 amino acids. Germline loops: CDR1 SGDLS, CDR2 YYNGEE. The CDR3 sequence: CASSIRDLNTGELFF. DNA for the CDR3: TGTGCCAGCAGCATCCGGGACTTGAACACCGGGGAGCTGTTTTTT.

The chain uses TRBV15 and TRBJ2-1; 12 nucleotides align to TRBD2. Germline V gives CDR1 LNHNV, CDR2 YYDKDF (reference sequence). Trimming at V came to 3 bases and at J to 8 bases, leaving 5 bases not matched to a gene. This CDR3 comprises 15 residues. The CDR3 spells CATSSSSGRAYEQFF. The DNA for the CDR3 is TGTGCCACCAGCAGCTCTAGCGGGAGGGCCTATGAGCAGTTCTTC.

This chain connects TRBV5-1 to TRBJ2-5; possible D gene TRBD1, 8 bases. The V and J ends lost 4 bases and 5 bases respectively, with 21 bases between them. Germline CDR1 and CDR2: SGHRS and YFSETQ. The CDR3 runs to 16 residues. The CDR3 DNA follows: TGCGCCAGCAGCGGGGGGGACAGGTGGTATAGTGAGACCCAGTACTTC. This translates into CASSGGDRWYSETQYF.

The chain combines TRBV9 with TRBJ1-2; D is uncertain. The CDR3 extends over 13 amino acids. The V end lost 1 base, the J end lost 6 bases, and 10 bases lay between the germline ends. Germline loops: CDR1 SGDLS, CDR2 YYNGEE. The CDR3 sequence is CASSVRSRDGYTF. CDR3 bases: TGTGCCAGCAGCGTAAGAAGTCGGGATGGCTACACCTTC.

Only one count was recorded for this clone. The J gene is TRBJ1-1, the V gene TRBV9; D gene unclear. CDR1 is SGDLS and CDR2 is YYNGEE in the germline V gene. The V gene lost 5 bases and the J gene lost 3 bases, with 11 bases spanning the gap. The CDR3 contains 13 residues. The CDR3, as DNA: TGTGCCAGCAGGAGGGATTTGGACACTGAAGCTTTCTTT. Encoded protein: CASRRDLDTEAFF. Supplemented by reference TRBV9 and TRBJ1-1, the full variable domain reads DSGVTQTPKHLITATGQRVTLRCSPRSGDLSVYWYQQSLDQGLQFLIQYYNGEERAKGNILERFSAQQFPDLHSELNLSSLELGDSALYFCASRRDLDTEAFFGQGTRLTVV.